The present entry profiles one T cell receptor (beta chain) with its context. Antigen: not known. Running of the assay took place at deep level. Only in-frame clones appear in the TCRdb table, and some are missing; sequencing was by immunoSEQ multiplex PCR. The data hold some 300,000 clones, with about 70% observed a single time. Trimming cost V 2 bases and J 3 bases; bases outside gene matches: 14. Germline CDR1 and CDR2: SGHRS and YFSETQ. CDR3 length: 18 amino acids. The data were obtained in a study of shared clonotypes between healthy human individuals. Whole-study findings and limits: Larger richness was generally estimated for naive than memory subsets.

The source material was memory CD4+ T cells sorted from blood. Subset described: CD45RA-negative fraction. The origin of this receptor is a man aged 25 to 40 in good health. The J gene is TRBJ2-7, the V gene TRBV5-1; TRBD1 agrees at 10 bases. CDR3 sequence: CASSFRQGATGTFYEQYF. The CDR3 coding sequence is TGCGCCAGCAGCTTCAGACAGGGGGCAACAGGAACCTTCTACGAGCAGTACTTC.